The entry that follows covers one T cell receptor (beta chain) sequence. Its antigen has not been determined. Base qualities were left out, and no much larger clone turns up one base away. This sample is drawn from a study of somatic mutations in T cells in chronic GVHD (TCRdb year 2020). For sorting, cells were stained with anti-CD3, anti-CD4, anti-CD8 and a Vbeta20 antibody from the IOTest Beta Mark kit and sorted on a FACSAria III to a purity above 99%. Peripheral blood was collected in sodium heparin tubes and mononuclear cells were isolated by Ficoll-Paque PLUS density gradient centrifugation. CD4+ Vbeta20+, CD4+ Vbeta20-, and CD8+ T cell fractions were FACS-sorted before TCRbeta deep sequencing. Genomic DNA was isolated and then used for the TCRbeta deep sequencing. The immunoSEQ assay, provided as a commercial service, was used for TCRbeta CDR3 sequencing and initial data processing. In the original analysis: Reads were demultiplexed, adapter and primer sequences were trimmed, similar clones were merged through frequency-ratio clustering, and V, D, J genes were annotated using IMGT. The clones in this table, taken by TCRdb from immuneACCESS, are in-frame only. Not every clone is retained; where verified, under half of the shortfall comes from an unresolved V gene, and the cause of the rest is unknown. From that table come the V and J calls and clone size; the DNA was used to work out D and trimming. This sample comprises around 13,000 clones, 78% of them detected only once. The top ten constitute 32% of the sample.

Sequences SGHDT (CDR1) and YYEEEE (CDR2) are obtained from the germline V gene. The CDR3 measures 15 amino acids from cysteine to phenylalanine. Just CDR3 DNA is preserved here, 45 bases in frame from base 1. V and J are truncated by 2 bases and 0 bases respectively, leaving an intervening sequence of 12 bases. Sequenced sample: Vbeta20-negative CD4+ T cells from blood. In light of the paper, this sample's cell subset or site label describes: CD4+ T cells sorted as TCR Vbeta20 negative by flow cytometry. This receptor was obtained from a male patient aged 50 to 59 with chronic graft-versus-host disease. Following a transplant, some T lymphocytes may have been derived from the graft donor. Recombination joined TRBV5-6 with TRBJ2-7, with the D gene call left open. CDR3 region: CASSLLAASSYEQYF. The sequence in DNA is TGTGCCAGCAGCTTATTGGCGGCCAGCTCCTACGAGCAGTACTTC.